This is a list of T cell receptor beta chains from one sample in a study of shared clonotypes between healthy human individuals. Assay: immunoSEQ multiplex PCR; the TCRdb copy retains only in-frame clones and omits some. The profile shows about 600,000 clones, 95% to 98% of them singletons. Sequenced sample: naive CD8+ T cells sorted from blood. These TCRs come from a man aged 30 to 45 in good health. Both conserved end residues are part of each CDR3. Each record gives: D gene, J gene, V gene, clone size, CDR3 DNA, CDR3 protein. D genes are given only for firm matches. Clone sizes are given selectively: once, few, many, or a class where the clone is expanded.

NA,TRBJ1-5,TRBV27,NA,TGTGCCAGCGGTAGGGCGACGCAGAATTATCAGCCCCAGCATTTT,CASGRATQNYQPQHF
NA,TRBJ2-7,TRBV7-9,NA,TGTGCCAGCAGCTACGATTCCAGGGCCCACGAGCAGTACTTC,CASSYDSRAHEQYF
TRBD2,TRBJ2-7,TRBV30,NA,TGTGCCTGGAGTTTTGCGGGAGGTAGCAACGAGCAGTACTTC,CAWSFAGGSNEQYF
NA,TRBJ2-3,TRBV19,NA,TGTGCCAGTGCCAGGGTGAGCACAGATACGCAGTATTTT,CASARVSTDTQYF
TRBD2,TRBJ2-7,TRBV27,NA,TGTGCCAGCAGTCCATATCGGACTAGCGGGGCCTTTTCCTACGAGCAGTACTTC,CASSPYRTSGAFSYEQYF
NA,TRBJ2-7,TRBV27,NA,TGTGCCAGCAGTAAAAGAGGGAGCGGAACCTACGAGCAGTACTTC,CASSKRGSGTYEQYF
NA,TRBJ2-5,TRBV7-8,NA,TGTGCCAGCAGCTTATACGGGAGCAGGGTAGAAGAGACCCAGTACTTC,CASSLYGSRVEETQYF
NA,TRBJ2-5,TRBV27,NA,TGTGCCAGCAGTTTAGTGGGAGGAGAGACCCAGTACTTC,CASSLVGGETQYF
TRBD1,TRBJ2-2,TRBV13,NA,TGTGCCAGCAGCTCCGTTGGGACAGGGAGGTGGACCGGGGAGCTGTTTTTT,CASSSVGTGRWTGELFF
NA,TRBJ2-1,TRBV7-6,NA,TGTGCCAGCAGCTCAGCAACCTACAATGAGCAGTTCTTC,CASSSATYNEQFF
NA,TRBJ1-2,TRBV6-1,NA,TGTGCCAGCAGTGATGGACGGTATGGCTACACCTTC,CASSDGRYGYTF
NA,TRBJ1-4,TRBV6-6,NA,TGTGCCAGCAGCCAGGGGATTGCAACTAATGAAAAACTGTTTTTT,CASSQGIATNEKLFF
TRBD1,TRBJ2-3,TRBV27,NA,TGTGCCAGCAGTTTCAACAGGGGAGCAGATACGCAGTATTTT,CASSFNRGADTQYF
TRBD1,TRBJ2-1,TRBV19,NA,TGTGCCAGTTTCGACAGGGACAGTAACAATGAGCAGTTCTTC,CASFDRDSNNEQFF
NA,TRBJ1-4,TRBV14,NA,TGTGCCAGCAGCCAAGGCGGGTTGGAAAAACTGTTTTTT,CASSQGGLEKLFF
NA,TRBJ2-2,TRBV18,NA,TGTGCCAGCTCAGTTGGACTGAGGAACACCGGGGAGCTGTTTTTT,CASSVGLRNTGELFF
TRBD1,TRBJ2-7,TRBV11-2,NA,TGTGCCAGCAGCTTGTACAGACAGGGAGTCTACGAGCAGTACTTC,CASSLYRQGVYEQYF
TRBD1,TRBJ2-6,TRBV29-1,NA,TGCAGCACCTGGGGACAGGGGCACTCTGGGGCCAACGTCCTGACTTTC,CSTWGQGHSGANVLTF
NA,TRBJ2-1,TRBV7-8,NA,TGTGCCAGCAGCTTAGTGGGTTTCTCCTACAATGAGCAGTTCTTC,CASSLVGFSYNEQFF
NA,TRBJ2-5,TRBV14,NA,TGTGCCAGCAGCCGGATTTACGAAGAGACCCAGTACTTC,CASSRIYEETQYF
TRBD2,TRBJ2-7,TRBV9,NA,TGTGCCAGCAGCGTAGCGTTAGCGGGATACGAGCAGTACTTC,CASSVALAGYEQYF
NA,TRBJ2-2,TRBV10-3,NA,TGTGCCACCGTGGAGAGCCCGGGGGAGCTGTTTTTT,CATVESPGELFF
TRBD2,TRBJ2-7,TRBV7-9,NA,TGTGCCAGCAGCCACACGGCGGGAGGGGTCTACGAGCAGTACTTC,CASSHTAGGVYEQYF
NA,TRBJ1-2,TRBV28,NA,TGTGCCAGCAGTTTACCCCCGATCGGAGGCTACACCTTC,CASSLPPIGGYTF
TRBD1,TRBJ2-3,TRBV11-2,NA,TGTGCCAGCAGCACGTTGACAGGGTATGAGGATACGCAGTATTTT,CASSTLTGYEDTQYF
TRBD1,TRBJ1-2,TRBV6-5,NA,TGTGCCAGCATCGGGACAGGCCATTCTGGCTACACCTTC,CASIGTGHSGYTF
NA,TRBJ1-1,TRBV12-2,NA,TGTGCAAGTCGCTTAGTCGTTTCGACAGGGGGCTGGAATTTCTTT,CASRLVVSTGGWNFF
NA,TRBJ2-7,TRBV5-3,NA,TGTGCCAGAACCATCACAGGGCAGGTCTACGGGCAGTACTTC,CARTITGQVYGQYF
NA,TRBJ2-2,TRBV6-5,NA,TGTGCCAGCAGTTACTCGCTTATCGGGGTCACCGGGGAGCTGTTTTTT,CASSYSLIGVTGELFF
TRBD1,TRBJ1-1,TRBV27,NA,TGTGCCAGCAGAGGTGGGACAGTGGCTTTCTTT,CASRGGTVAFF
NA,TRBJ1-2,TRBV4-3,NA,TGCGCCAGCAGCCAAGAGGGGGTCGAGATGGGGGGCTACACCTTC,CASSQEGVEMGGYTF
TRBD2,TRBJ2-7,TRBV7-8,NA,TGTGCCAGCAGCGGTACTAGCGGCGAAACCTACGAGCAGTACTTC,CASSGTSGETYEQYF
NA,TRBJ2-3,TRBV27,NA,TGTGCCAGCAGTTTATTCCAAACACCTACAGATACGCAGTATTTT,CASSLFQTPTDTQYF
NA,TRBJ1-1,TRBV5-4,NA,TGTGCCAGCAGCCCGGCTACAGGGAGGCGCACTGAAGCTTTCTTT,CASSPATGRRTEAFF
NA,TRBJ2-7,TRBV5-5,once,TGTGCCAGCAGCTTTGAAGGGGGTGCGATGTCTAGCGAGCAGTACTTC,CASSFEGGAMSSEQYF
NA,TRBJ2-7,TRBV4-1,NA,TGCGCCAGCAGTGACGAGGCGGGGTGGGACGAGCAGTACTTC,CASSDEAGWDEQYF
NA,TRBJ2-5,TRBV27,NA,TGTGCCAGCCCCACCTCCGAGGGGGAGACCCAGTACTTC,CASPTSEGETQYF
NA,TRBJ1-5,TRBV7-2,NA,TGTGCCAGCAGCCCTAGCTCCACAAGTGGATTCAATCAGCCCCAGCATTTT,CASSPSSTSGFNQPQHF
TRBD2,TRBJ2-3,TRBV14,NA,TGTGCCAGCAGCCAGGGACTAGCGGCTAGCACAGATACGCAGTATTTT,CASSQGLAASTDTQYF
NA,TRBJ2-6,TRBV27,NA,TGTGCCAGCGGGCGGGGACCATCTGGGGCCAACGTCCTGACTTTC,CASGRGPSGANVLTF
NA,TRBJ1-5,TRBV28,NA,TGTGCCAGCAGTTTGGGGCTTTTGGGCAATCAGCCCCAGCATTTT,CASSLGLLGNQPQHF
TRBD1,TRBJ2-5,TRBV7-9,NA,TGTGCCAGCAGCTTAGACAGGGGGCTAGCAGAGACCCAGTACTTC,CASSLDRGLAETQYF
TRBD1,TRBJ2-7,TRBV15,NA,TGTGCCACCAGCAGCGAATCCGGGACAGAGTCCTACGAGCAGTACTTC,CATSSESGTESYEQYF
NA,TRBJ2-7,TRBV9,NA,TGTGCCAGCAGCGTAGATGTGGGGACCGTCTACGAGCAGTACTTC,CASSVDVGTVYEQYF
TRBD2,TRBJ2-1,TRBV9,once,TGTGCCAGCAGCCCCTCCTTAGCGGGAGGTAATGAGCAGTTCTTC,CASSPSLAGGNEQFF
NA,TRBJ2-7,TRBV5-1,NA,TGCGCCAGCAGCTCCCCCGGGAGAGGCTACGAGCAGTACTTC,CASSSPGRGYEQYF
NA,TRBJ1-1,TRBV27,NA,TGTGCCAGCAGCCCAGGTTTATCGTGGACGTACACTGAAGCTTTCTTT,CASSPGLSWTYTEAFF
NA,TRBJ2-1,TRBV4-3,NA,TGCGCCAGCAGCCAAGATCACCCGTACAATGAGCAGTTCTTC,CASSQDHPYNEQFF
NA,TRBJ1-3,TRBV29-1,once,TGCAGCGTCGCAAGCACGGGTGGAAACACCATATATTTT,CSVASTGGNTIYF
NA,TRBJ2-4,TRBV4-3,NA,TGCGCCAGCAGCCAAGACGGCCAGGCCAAAAACATTCAGTACTTC,CASSQDGQAKNIQYF
TRBD1,TRBJ2-4,TRBV11-2,NA,TGTGCCAGCAGCAACCCTGGACAGGGACCTCAAAACATTCAGTACTTC,CASSNPGQGPQNIQYF
TRBD2,TRBJ2-2,TRBV9,NA,TGTGCCAGCAGCGGGGGACTAGCGGGTGGTAACACCGGGGAGCTGTTTTTT,CASSGGLAGGNTGELFF
NA,TRBJ1-5,TRBV28,NA,TGTGCCAGCACCAACAGAGGAGAAGATCAGCCCCAGCATTTT,CASTNRGEDQPQHF
NA,TRBJ2-1,TRBV11-2,NA,TGTGCCAGCAGCTTAGTGGTAAGACACAATGAGCAGTTCTTC,CASSLVVRHNEQFF
TRBD2,TRBJ2-1,TRBV4-1,NA,TGCGCCAGCAGCCGATCGGGGACTAGCCACAATGAGCAGTTCTTC,CASSRSGTSHNEQFF
TRBD2,TRBJ2-1,TRBV29-1,NA,TGCAGCGTTGAGTTCACTAGCGGGAGGGCCCGGTTCTTC,CSVEFTSGRARFF
NA,TRBJ2-7,TRBV4-2,NA,TGTGCCAGCAGCCAAAGGGACGGGGCCTACGAGCAGTACTTC,CASSQRDGAYEQYF
NA,TRBJ2-7,TRBV7-9,NA,TGTGCCAGCAGCTCGCAGGGGAGGCTTTTCTACGAGCAGTACTTC,CASSSQGRLFYEQYF
NA,TRBJ2-7,TRBV27,NA,TGTGCCAGCAGTTTACAAGTGAACAGGGCGGCCTACGAGCAGTACTTC,CASSLQVNRAAYEQYF
TRBD1,TRBJ1-3,TRBV9,NA,TGTGCCAGCAGCGTAGGAGAACAGGGGTTATTAGATGGAAACACCATATATTTT,CASSVGEQGLLDGNTIYF